The source of this T cell receptor (beta chain) is a study of T cells in localized non-small cell lung cancer (dated by TCRdb to between 2020 and 2021). In terms of the full investigation: The study analyzed T cell repertoires of around 250 early-stage NSCLC patients, comparing tumors and uninvolved tumor-adjacent lungs. The cohort consisted of around 250 treatment-naive NSCLC patients whose localized lung tumors had been resected. Of the NSCLC patients, fewer than 150 were male and about a hundred were female, and the mean age was roughly 61 years. The investigation overall reported the following: Of the top 100 tumor clones, a median of roughly 53 were detected in paired uninvolved adjacent lung; under 35 were also among that lung's top 100. Because multi-region tumor sequencing was not done, intratumor heterogeneity could not be ruled out. Longer overall survival was associated with higher T cell density in blood, whereas shorter survival was associated with higher clonality in adjacent lung. Because of the exploratory design, TCR variables were selected using unadjusted p-values without false-discovery rate correction. The highest T cell clonality was observed in uninvolved tumor-adjacent lung, where clonality exceeded that of tumor, suggesting that antigenic responses were more focused in uninvolved tumor-adjacent lung.

As regards this clone: Its target antigen remains unknown. No much larger clonotype is one base removed from it; base qualities were not supplied.

At diagnosis, peripheral blood, uninvolved tumor-adjacent lung and tumor were collected and were preserved as a mix of fresh-frozen and FFPE material. Blood samples were analyzed as peripheral blood mononuclear cells for TCR repertoire profiling. The immunoSEQ Assay was used to sequence TCR beta CDR3 regions from DNA. In the authors' own workflow: To compute T cell density, TCR beta template counts were normalized to usable DNA, which was estimated by amplifying housekeeping genes. Richness was estimated with the preseqR package, extrapolating to 400,000 templates for PBMC samples and 120,000 templates for tissue samples. Clonality was taken to be one minus Pielou's evenness. Differential abundance testing on productive amino-acid clonotypes, with a minimum total count of 5 and an alpha of 0.1, was used to identify tissue-enriched TCRs. Repertoire overlap between compartments was quantified with the Jaccard Index and Morisita Overlap Index. GLIPH clustered TCR beta CDR3s with public tetramer-defined viral CDR3s; viral motifs required at least three viral sequences plus V-gene enrichment. TCRdb carries this immuneACCESS record with in-frame sequences only. Its versions omit some clonotypes, under half of them owing to an unresolved V gene in the studies checked, with the rest unexplained. D and trimming were read from the DNA, whereas the V and J calls and clone size are those reported in that table. The sample table lists around 67,000 clones, 85% to 90% of them with a count of one. The ten top clones hold under 2% of the sample.

The origin of this receptor is a woman aged 35 to 70 with stage I lung adenocarcinoma. Sequencing used peripheral blood, obtained before any cancer treatment.

The CDR3 here reads CASSPGGRHYNEQFF. Read as DNA, the sequence is TGTGCCAGCTCACCGGGGGGGAGGCACTACAATGAGCAGTTCTTC. The rearrangement joined TRBV18 to TRBJ2-1, and 7 junction bases match TRBD2. The germline V and J ends show losses of 3 bases and 3 bases respectively, and no gene match explains 5 bases of the junction. As encoded in the germline V gene, CDR1 is KGHSH while CDR2 is LQKENI. Taken from cysteine to phenylalanine, the CDR3 has 15 residues. Only the CDR3 DNA is retained, 45 bases long and in frame from the first base.